The rows below give T cell receptor beta chains drawn from one sample of a study of shared clonotypes between healthy human individuals. Sequencing used immunoSEQ multiplex PCR; TCRdb keeps in-frame clones, though not all of them. The data contain fewer than 650,000 clones, over 60% of them singletons. Sequenced input: PBMCs. The receptors come from a woman aged 40 to 50 in good health. Some clones in this sample may be carry-over from other donors' samples. Each CDR3 is given with its conserved first and last residue. D genes are given only for firm matches. A row's size may be missing; if present it is once, few, many or a size class.

v_call: TRBV7-2; clone_size: once; j_call: TRBJ2-5; d_call: -; cdr3_nt: TGTGCCAGCAGCTTAGTGTTGGCGACCCAGTACTTC; cdr3_aa: CASSLVLATQYF
v_call: TRBV5-4; clone_size: -; j_call: TRBJ1-2; d_call: -; cdr3_nt: TGTGCCAGCAGCTTGGCAGGGCGTCCTAACTATGGCTACACCTTC; cdr3_aa: CASSLAGRPNYGYTF
v_call: TRBV28; clone_size: -; j_call: TRBJ2-1; d_call: TRBD1; cdr3_nt: TGTGCCACCTCAGTCAGGACAGGCCTTAATGAGCAGTTCTTC; cdr3_aa: CATSVRTGLNEQFF
v_call: TRBV6-1; clone_size: few; j_call: TRBJ2-2; d_call: -; cdr3_nt: TGTGCCAGCTTTGGAGGCGCGAACACCGGGGAGCTGTTTTTT; cdr3_aa: CASFGGANTGELFF
v_call: TRBV7-9; clone_size: many; j_call: TRBJ2-2; d_call: -; cdr3_nt: TGTGCCAGCAGCTCCCCCGCGTTCGGGGAGCTGTTTTTT; cdr3_aa: CASSSPAFGELFF
v_call: TRBV28; clone_size: -; j_call: TRBJ2-1; d_call: -; cdr3_nt: TGTGCCAGCAGCGCACACCAGGAGATTCTCTACAATGAGCAGTTCTTC; cdr3_aa: CASSAHQEILYNEQFF
v_call: TRBV18; clone_size: -; j_call: TRBJ1-4; d_call: -; cdr3_nt: TGTGCCAGCTCGCCCCCGGGAACGAAAGGAGAAAAACTGTTTTTT; cdr3_aa: CASSPPGTKGEKLFF
v_call: TRBV7-2; clone_size: -; j_call: TRBJ2-7; d_call: -; cdr3_nt: TGTGCCAGCAGCCGCCTACTATTAGAGCAGTACTTC; cdr3_aa: CASSRLLLEQYF
v_call: TRBV14; clone_size: -; j_call: TRBJ2-7; d_call: -; cdr3_nt: TGTGCCAGCAGCCAAGGTCTAGTCTACGAGCAGTACTTC; cdr3_aa: CASSQGLVYEQYF
v_call: TRBV25-1; clone_size: once; j_call: TRBJ2-3; d_call: -; cdr3_nt: TGTGCCAGTAAAACTCCAGGTACCGATACGCAGTATTTT; cdr3_aa: CASKTPGTDTQYF
v_call: TRBV5-1; clone_size: -; j_call: TRBJ2-1; d_call: -; cdr3_nt: TGCGCCAGCAGCCCATCACTGGGCGGAGCATACAATGAGCAGTTCTTC; cdr3_aa: CASSPSLGGAYNEQFF
v_call: TRBV28; clone_size: -; j_call: TRBJ2-1; d_call: TRBD1; cdr3_nt: TGTGCCAGCCGCCAGACAGGGGAAAACAATGAGCAGTTCTTC; cdr3_aa: CASRQTGENNEQFF
v_call: TRBV9; clone_size: -; j_call: TRBJ2-7; d_call: TRBD1; cdr3_nt: TGTGCCAGCAGCGTAGTTATGAGCTTGTCGGGACAGGAAAATTACGAGCAGTACTTC; cdr3_aa: CASSVVMSLSGQENYEQYF
v_call: TRBV5-1; clone_size: -; j_call: TRBJ2-5; d_call: -; cdr3_nt: TGCGCCAGCAGCTTGGACTCTGGGGCGAGGGGGAGAGAGACCCAGTACTTC; cdr3_aa: CASSLDSGARGRETQYF
v_call: TRBV4-1; clone_size: -; j_call: TRBJ2-7; d_call: -; cdr3_nt: TGCGCCAGCAGCCACTACCCTCGGGGTATTGGCTACGAGCAGTACTTC; cdr3_aa: CASSHYPRGIGYEQYF
v_call: TRBV5-5; clone_size: -; j_call: TRBJ1-2; d_call: -; cdr3_nt: TGTGCCAGCAGCTTGCCGGGGCTGACCTATGGCTACACCTTC; cdr3_aa: CASSLPGLTYGYTF
v_call: TRBV11-2; clone_size: -; j_call: TRBJ1-2; d_call: -; cdr3_nt: TGTGCCAGCAGCTTAGTTGCAGGGACCTCCTATGGCTACACCTTC; cdr3_aa: CASSLVAGTSYGYTF
v_call: TRBV7-9; clone_size: -; j_call: TRBJ2-3; d_call: -; cdr3_nt: TGTGCCAGCAGCTTAGCCGTGAATACGCAGTATTTT; cdr3_aa: CASSLAVNTQYF
v_call: TRBV7-2; clone_size: -; j_call: TRBJ2-1; d_call: -; cdr3_nt: TGTGCCAGCAGCTCACTTCTCGGGGGAGTATCCGAGCAGTTCTTC; cdr3_aa: CASSSLLGGVSEQFF
v_call: TRBV19; clone_size: -; j_call: TRBJ1-1; d_call: TRBD1; cdr3_nt: TGTGCCAGTAACCCGAGGATCGGGACAGGAAACACTGAAGCTTTCTTT; cdr3_aa: CASNPRIGTGNTEAFF
v_call: TRBV9; clone_size: -; j_call: TRBJ1-2; d_call: TRBD1; cdr3_nt: TGTGCCAGCAGCGCCAATTCCAGGGGGCAAGGCTACACCTTC; cdr3_aa: CASSANSRGQGYTF
v_call: TRBV5-1; clone_size: few; j_call: TRBJ2-7; d_call: -; cdr3_nt: TGCGCCAGCAGCCTCCGGTTCCAGGGGGAGCAGTACTTC; cdr3_aa: CASSLRFQGEQYF
v_call: TRBV9; clone_size: once; j_call: TRBJ1-3; d_call: -; cdr3_nt: TGTGCCAGCAGCGTAGATGTAGGGTCTGGAAACACCATATATTTT; cdr3_aa: CASSVDVGSGNTIYF
v_call: TRBV5-1; clone_size: many; j_call: TRBJ2-2; d_call: TRBD2; cdr3_nt: TGCGCCAGCAGCAAACGGACTAGCGAGTACACCGGGGAGCTGTTTTTT; cdr3_aa: CASSKRTSEYTGELFF
v_call: TRBV10-3; clone_size: once; j_call: TRBJ2-7; d_call: -; cdr3_nt: TGTGCCATCAGTGAGGGGGGTTTCAGCTACGAGCAGTACTTC; cdr3_aa: CAISEGGFSYEQYF
v_call: TRBV10-3; clone_size: -; j_call: TRBJ2-7; d_call: -; cdr3_nt: TGTGCCATCAGTGAGTCCTATCACCGTGCTAGCGAAGACTACGAGCAGTACTTC; cdr3_aa: CAISESYHRASEDYEQYF
v_call: TRBV11-2; clone_size: few; j_call: TRBJ1-1; d_call: -; cdr3_nt: TGTGCCAGCAGCTTCAGACCCTACACTGAAGCTTTCTTT; cdr3_aa: CASSFRPYTEAFF
v_call: TRBV30; clone_size: many; j_call: TRBJ2-5; d_call: TRBD2; cdr3_nt: TGTGCCTGGAGCCGAAAAGACCTGCCGGGACTACCACAAGAGACCCAGTACTTC; cdr3_aa: CAWSRKDLPGLPQETQYF
v_call: TRBV2; clone_size: few; j_call: TRBJ1-1; d_call: TRBD1; cdr3_nt: TGTGCCAGCAGCCAGACAGGGCGGTCGAACACTGAAGCTTTCTTT; cdr3_aa: CASSQTGRSNTEAFF
v_call: TRBV27; clone_size: -; j_call: TRBJ2-7; d_call: -; cdr3_nt: TGTGCCAGCAGTTGCAACGAGCAGTACTTC; cdr3_aa: CASSCNEQYF
v_call: TRBV10-3; clone_size: -; j_call: TRBJ2-5; d_call: -; cdr3_nt: TGTGCCATCAGCCTGGGACACGCTACCCAAGAGACCCAGTACTTC; cdr3_aa: CAISLGHATQETQYF
v_call: TRBV5-5; clone_size: -; j_call: TRBJ1-2; d_call: -; cdr3_nt: TGTGCCAGCAGCCCCGGACCCGGATATGGCTACACCTTC; cdr3_aa: CASSPGPGYGYTF
v_call: TRBV11-2; clone_size: few; j_call: TRBJ2-7; d_call: -; cdr3_nt: TGTGCCAGCAGCTTAGGCGGGTGGGAGCAGTACTTC; cdr3_aa: CASSLGGWEQYF
v_call: TRBV11-2; clone_size: few; j_call: TRBJ2-5; d_call: TRBD2; cdr3_nt: TGTGCCAGCAGCTTTCAGCCTTGGGCGGGAGTCTCCAAGGAGACCCAGTACTTC; cdr3_aa: CASSFQPWAGVSKETQYF
v_call: TRBV11-3; clone_size: once; j_call: TRBJ2-1; d_call: -; cdr3_nt: TGTGCCAGCAGCTTAAGCACAGCTAATGAGCAGTTCTTC; cdr3_aa: CASSLSTANEQFF
v_call: TRBV27; clone_size: -; j_call: TRBJ1-2; d_call: -; cdr3_nt: TGTGCCAGCAGTTTATGGGGCAACTATGGCTACACCTTC; cdr3_aa: CASSLWGNYGYTF
v_call: TRBV19; clone_size: many; j_call: TRBJ1-1; d_call: -; cdr3_nt: TGTGCCAGTTGGCCGGGTTGGGTGAACACTGAAGCTTTCTTT; cdr3_aa: CASWPGWVNTEAFF
v_call: TRBV6-1; clone_size: -; j_call: TRBJ1-1; d_call: TRBD1; cdr3_nt: TGTGCCAGCACCGCGATCAGGGGGCCCACTGAAGCTTTCTTT; cdr3_aa: CASTAIRGPTEAFF
v_call: TRBV30; clone_size: -; j_call: TRBJ1-4; d_call: TRBD1; cdr3_nt: TGTGCCTGGGGGACAGGGGAAGGAACTAATGAAAAACTGTTTTTT; cdr3_aa: CAWGTGEGTNEKLFF
v_call: TRBV4-3; clone_size: -; j_call: TRBJ2-1; d_call: -; cdr3_nt: TGCGCCAGCAGCCACGTCTCGGGGGTGGCAGAGGATGAGCAGTTCTTC; cdr3_aa: CASSHVSGVAEDEQFF